A selection of T cell receptor beta chains follows, all from one sample in a study of CXCR3-negative and CXCR3-positive naive CD8 T cells. TCRdb re-called the 5' RACE reads; one entry per CDR3 protein, DNA not given. The specimen's table records roughly 6,200 distinct CDR3 sequences. Material for sequencing was naive CXCR3- CD8+ T cells from blood. These receptors originate from a human donor in good health. Some clones in this sample may be carry-over from other donors' samples. The CDR3 runs from the conserved cysteine through the conserved F or W. Clone sizes are given selectively: once, few, many, or a class where the clone is expanded.

TRBV11-2	TRBJ2-1	NA	CASSKKDEGYNEQFF
TRBV15	TRBJ2-1	medium-sized	CATSRVGGNYNEQFF
TRBV13	TRBJ1-1	NA	CASSLGVSSVEAFF
TRBV6-6	TRBJ2-4	NA	CASSSTSGTYDPIQYF
TRBV6-5	TRBJ1-5	NA	CASSYDSRNQPQHF
TRBV5-1	TRBJ2-5	NA	CASSASGLLGEETQYF
TRBV3-1	TRBJ1-1	NA	CASSPFRRGTEAFF
TRBV7-9	TRBJ1-2	medium-sized	CASSLYRDAPNYGYTF
TRBV20-1	TRBJ1-1	NA	CSARGSLNTEAFF
TRBV29-1	TRBJ1-2	medium-sized	CSVRSGANYGYTF
TRBV12-3/TRBV12-4	TRBJ2-5	NA	CASSFGETQYF
TRBV20-1	TRBJ2-3	medium-sized	CSARRTPEKPDTQYF
TRBV27	TRBJ1-5	medium-sized	CASSLQGAEVGNQPQHF
TRBV5-8	TRBJ1-1	NA	CASRGRPVSEAFF
TRBV5-1	TRBJ1-1	medium-sized	CASSRNRGMNTEAFF
TRBV28	TRBJ1-2	NA	CASRTGYGYTF
TRBV20-1	TRBJ2-7	NA	CSARWGSTEQYF
TRBV29-1	TRBJ2-3	NA	CSVPPGDTQYF
TRBV19	TRBJ2-1	medium-sized	CASSIPQGMNEQFF
TRBV4-1	TRBJ1-1	NA	CASSQTGGITEAFF
TRBV13	TRBJ1-1	medium-sized	CASSLRAPRVEAFF
TRBV14	TRBJ1-1	NA	CASSLEGGAWHTEAFF
TRBV4-1	TRBJ1-1	medium-sized	CASSQGTGGMNTEAFF
TRBV28	TRBJ2-6	NA	CASREISGANVLTF
TRBV4-3	TRBJ1-2	NA	CASSPPGGGFYTF
TRBV13	TRBJ2-7	NA	CASSNGLAGISYEQYF
TRBV20-1	TRBJ2-3	medium-sized	CSAEQTKRETPDTQYF
TRBV6-5	TRBJ2-7	NA	CATLSPSYEQYF
TRBV25-1	TRBJ2-1	medium-sized	CASSGTGTASVSYNEQFF
TRBV29-1	TRBJ2-4	medium-sized	CSALGLDRDNKNIQYF
TRBV29-1	TRBJ2-1	medium-sized	CSVEDRGDNEQFF
TRBV25-1	TRBJ2-7	medium-sized	CASSPGVRTGTTIQYF
TRBV29-1	TRBJ1-3	NA	CSVGGDGNTIYF
TRBV29-1	TRBJ2-2	medium-sized	CSVKSLEGEGTGELFF
TRBV5-1	TRBJ2-5	medium-sized	CASSSEIAGLYQETQYF
TRBV29-1	TRBJ2-1	medium-sized	CSGVSGSSYNEQFF
TRBV5-1	TRBJ2-1	medium-sized	CASSNGLVEEQFF
TRBV7-3	TRBJ2-1	NA	CASSKGDPRPDEQFF
TRBV7-2	TRBJ2-3	NA	CASSLLGGDTQYF
TRBV5-6	TRBJ2-1	NA	CASSYQGRYEQFF